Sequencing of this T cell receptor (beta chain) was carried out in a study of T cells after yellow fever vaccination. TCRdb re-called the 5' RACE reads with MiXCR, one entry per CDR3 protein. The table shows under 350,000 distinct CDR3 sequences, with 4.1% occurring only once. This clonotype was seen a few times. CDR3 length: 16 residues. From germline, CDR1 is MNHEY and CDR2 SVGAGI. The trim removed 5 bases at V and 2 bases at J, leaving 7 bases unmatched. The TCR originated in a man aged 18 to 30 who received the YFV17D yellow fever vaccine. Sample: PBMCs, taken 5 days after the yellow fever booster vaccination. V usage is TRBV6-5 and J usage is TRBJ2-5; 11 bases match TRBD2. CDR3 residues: CASSDRRLAGQETQYF. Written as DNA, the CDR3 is TGTGCCAGCAGTGATCGGAGACTAGCGGGGCAAGAGACCCAGTACTTC.